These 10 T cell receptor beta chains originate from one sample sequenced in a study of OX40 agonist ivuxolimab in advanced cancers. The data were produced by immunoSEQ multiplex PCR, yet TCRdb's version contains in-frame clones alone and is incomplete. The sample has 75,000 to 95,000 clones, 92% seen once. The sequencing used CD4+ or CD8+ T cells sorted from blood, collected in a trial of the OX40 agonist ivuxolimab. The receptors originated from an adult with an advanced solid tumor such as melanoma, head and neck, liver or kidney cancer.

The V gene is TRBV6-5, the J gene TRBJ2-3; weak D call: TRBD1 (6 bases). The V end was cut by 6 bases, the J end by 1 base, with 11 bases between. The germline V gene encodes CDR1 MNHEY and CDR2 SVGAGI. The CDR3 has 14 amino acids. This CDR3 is CASRMTGGTDTQYF. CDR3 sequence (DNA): TGTGCCAGCAGGATGACAGGCGGCACAGATACGCAGTATTTT.

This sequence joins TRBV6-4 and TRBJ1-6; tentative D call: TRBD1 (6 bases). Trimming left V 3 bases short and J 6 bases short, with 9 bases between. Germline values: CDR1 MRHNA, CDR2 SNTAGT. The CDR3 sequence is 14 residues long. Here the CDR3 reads CASSEQGLNSPLHF. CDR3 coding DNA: TGTGCCAGCAGTGAACAGGGTCTTAATTCACCCCTCCACTTT.

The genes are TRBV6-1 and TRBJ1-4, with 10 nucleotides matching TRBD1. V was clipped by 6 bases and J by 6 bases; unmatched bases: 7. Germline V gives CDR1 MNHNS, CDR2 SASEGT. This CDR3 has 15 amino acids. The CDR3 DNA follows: TGTGCCAGCAGCCGCGGGACAGGGGCCGATGAAAAACTGTTTTTT. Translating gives CASSRGTGADEKLFF.

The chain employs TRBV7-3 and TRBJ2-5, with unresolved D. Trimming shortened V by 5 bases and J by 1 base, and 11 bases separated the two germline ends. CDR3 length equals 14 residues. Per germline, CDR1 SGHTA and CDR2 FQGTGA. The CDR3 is CASSGYPGQETQYF. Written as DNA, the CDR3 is TGTGCCAGCAGCGGATATCCAGGCCAAGAGACCCAGTACTTC.

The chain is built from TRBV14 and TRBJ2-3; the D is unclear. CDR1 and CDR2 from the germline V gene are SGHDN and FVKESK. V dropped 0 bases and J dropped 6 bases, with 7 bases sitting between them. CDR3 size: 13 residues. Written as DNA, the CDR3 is TGTGCCAGCAGCCAAGAGGAGAGGGATACGCAGTATTTT. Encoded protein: CASSQEERDTQYF.

As DNA, the CDR3 is TGTGCCAGCTCACCACGGGGGGATCCGAGCTCTGGGGCCAACGTCCTGACTTTC. It translates to CASSPRGDPSSGANVLTF. The chain employs TRBV18 and TRBJ2-6; D is possibly TRBD2 (6 bases). This CDR3 has 18 residues. The V and J ends lost 1 base and 0 bases respectively, with 13 bases between them. From germline, CDR1 is KGHSH and CDR2 LQKENI.

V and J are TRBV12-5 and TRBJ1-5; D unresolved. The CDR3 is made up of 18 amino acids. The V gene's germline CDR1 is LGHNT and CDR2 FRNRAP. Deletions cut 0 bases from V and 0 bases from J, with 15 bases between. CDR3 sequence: CASGLVCLVCDSNQPQHF. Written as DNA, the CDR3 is TGTGCTAGTGGTTTGGTATGCCTTGTATGTGATAGCAATCAGCCCCAGCATTTT.

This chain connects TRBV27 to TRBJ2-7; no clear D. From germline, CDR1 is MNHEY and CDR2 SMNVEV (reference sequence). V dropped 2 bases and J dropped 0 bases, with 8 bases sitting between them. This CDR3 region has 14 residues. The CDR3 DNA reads TGTGCCAGCAGTTTAATGCTGAGCTCCTACGAGCAGTACTTC. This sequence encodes CASSLMLSSYEQYF.

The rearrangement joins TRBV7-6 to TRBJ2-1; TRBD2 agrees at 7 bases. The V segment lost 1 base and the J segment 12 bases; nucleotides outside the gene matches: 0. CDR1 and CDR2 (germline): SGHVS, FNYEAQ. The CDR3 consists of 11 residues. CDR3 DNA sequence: TGTGCCAGCAGCTTAGGGGAGGGGCAGTTCTTC. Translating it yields CASSLGEGQFF.

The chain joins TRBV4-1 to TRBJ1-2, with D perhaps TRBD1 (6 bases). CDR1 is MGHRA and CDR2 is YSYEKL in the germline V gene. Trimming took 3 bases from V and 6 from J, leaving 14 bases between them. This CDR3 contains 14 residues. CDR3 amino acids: CASSQRQGSDGYTF. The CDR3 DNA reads TGCGCCAGCAGCCAGAGGCAGGGGTCGGATGGCTACACCTTC.